This T cell receptor (beta chain) was documented in a study of blood T cells in healthy people across ages. General study points: Naive CD4+ cells and diversity were both higher in long-lived donors than in aged donors.

A second PCR of 7 to 11 cycles used a sample-barcoded 5' primer and a J-beta primer mix. Each cDNA was tagged by a template-switch adaptor containing 12 random nucleotides. Every sample gave at least 2.5 million paired-end reads containing CDR3. From the 5' RACE reads, TCRdb called clonotypes with MiXCR, one entry per CDR3 protein. The sample shows 800,000 to 1,000,000 distinct CDR3 sequences, roughly 43% of them seen only once. Drawn from each donor were 9 to 10 milliliters of peripheral blood. This clonotype came up a few times. The antigen remains undetermined. V lost 5 bases and J lost 5, with 10 bases in between. The CDR3 runs 12 residues. Per the germline V gene, CDR1 is MNHEY and CDR2 is SVGEGT.

The chain has TRBV6-2 or TRBV6-3 and TRBJ2-7; no clear D gene. The sample was blood. The TCR sequence derives from a man younger than 40 in good health. CDR3 nucleotide sequence: TGTGCCAGCAGTCCAAAGGGCGACGAGCAGTACTTC. It encodes CASSPKGDEQYF.